This passage covers 20 T cell receptor beta chains from one sample sequenced in a study of human versus mouse CDR3 diversity and MHC coevolution. Libraries were prepared by immunoSEQ multiplex PCR; TCRdb keeps only in-frame clonotypes and omits some of them. Here the sample spans tens of thousands of clones, about 94% being singletons. The sample consisted of naive CD4+ T cells from blood. As for subset: CD45RO-negative CD62L-positive naive CD4 T cells. The source of these receptors is a person in their sixties in good health.

The chain links TRBV19 to TRBJ2-7, with 9 bases aligning to TRBD2. The CDR3 runs 16 residues. The germline V gene has CDR1 LNHDA and CDR2 SQIVND (reference sequence). V gave up 0 bases and J gave up 4 bases; unmatched junction bases: 7. The CDR3 DNA reads as TGTGCCAGTAGTATAGATCTAGCGGGACAGTGGTACGAGCAGTACTTC. It specifies CASSIDLAGQWYEQYF.

The rearrangement links TRBV5-1 to TRBJ1-2; 7 positions agree with TRBD1. The junction had 6 bases not matched to a gene; V was cut back by 0 bases and J by 4 bases. The germline CDR1 and CDR2 sequences are SGHRS and YFSETQ. The CDR3 has 15 residues. The CDR3 protein is CASSLETGSLYGYTF. CDR3 DNA sequence: TGCGCCAGCAGCTTGGAGACAGGGAGCCTCTATGGCTACACCTTC.

The CDR3 coding sequence is TGCGCCAGCAGTGTCGGGGTGGACACTGAAGCTTTCTTT. Its translation: CASSVGVDTEAFF. The chain employs TRBV10-1 and TRBJ1-1; no clear D. V was trimmed by 4 bases and J by 3 bases, leaving 9 bases between them. The germline V gene has CDR1 WNHNN and CDR2 SYGVQD (reference sequence). The CDR3 runs to 13 residues.

V gene TRBV6-1 combines with J gene TRBJ1-4; D is uncertain. There are 13 residues in the CDR3. Germline CDR1 reads MNHNS; CDR2 reads SASEGT. Trimming pared 2 bases from V and 6 bases from J, leaving 7 bases between. CDR3 loop: CASSELTDEKLFF. CDR3 bases: TGTGCCAGCAGTGAATTGACTGATGAAAAACTGTTTTTT.

The rearrangement joins TRBV6-1 to TRBJ2-3; D possibly corresponds to TRBD2 (5 bases). The CDR3 has 14 amino acids. Deletions cut 4 bases from V and 1 base from J, with 9 bases between. Germline V gives CDR1 MNHNS, CDR2 SASEGT. The CDR3 is CASSVAGGTDTQYF. The CDR3 DNA sequence: TGTGCCAGCAGTGTCGCCGGGGGCACAGATACGCAGTATTTT.

This clone was observed once. The V gene is TRBV5-1, the J gene TRBJ2-7; 9 nucleotides agree with TRBD2. This CDR3 is built from 15 residues. Germline CDR1 reads SGHRS; CDR2 reads YFSETQ. V gave up 5 bases and J gave up 0 bases; unmatched junction bases: 6. CDR3 residues: CASSWNSGSSYEQYF. The DNA of the CDR3 is TGCGCCAGCAGTTGGAATAGCGGGAGCTCCTACGAGCAGTACTTC.

This sequence joins TRBV9 and TRBJ2-7, with D perhaps TRBD2 (6 bases). The germline V gene has CDR1 SGDLS and CDR2 YYNGEE. V was cut by 7 bases and J by 6 bases, with 23 bases left in between. The CDR3 totals 15 residues. In nucleotides, the CDR3 is TGTGCCAGCGCGGCGGGACCCCAAGGGATCTCCGAGCAGTACTTC. It encodes CASAAGPQGISEQYF.

The V and J genes are TRBV19 and TRBJ2-1, with TRBD2 matching over 8 bases. There are 16 residues in the CDR3. The germline V gene has CDR1 LNHDA and CDR2 SQIVND (reference sequence). Unmatched junction bases numbered 7, after V lost 5 bases and J lost 1 base. CDR3 in amino acids: CASSDGGRWSYNEQFF. For the CDR3, the DNA is TGTGCCAGTAGTGATGGCGGGAGGTGGTCCTACAATGAGCAGTTCTTC.

The chain uses TRBV29-1 and TRBJ2-7; 11 bases fit TRBD2. There are 16 residues in the CDR3. V shed 1 base and J 2 bases; nucleotides not matched to a gene: 7. Germline CDR1 is SQVTM and CDR2 is ANQGSEA. CDR3 protein: CSVEGTTSGATYEQYF. As DNA, the CDR3 is TGCAGCGTTGAAGGTACGACTAGCGGGGCTACCTACGAGCAGTACTTC.

The chain links TRBV19 to TRBJ2-4, with 8 positions matching TRBD2. V lost 0 bases to trimming and J lost 15 bases; unmatched junction nucleotides: 7. The CDR3 loop spans 13 amino acids. Germline assignment: CDR1 LNHDA and CDR2 SQIVND (reference sequence). The CDR3 bases are TGTGCCAGTAGTATAGATGGACTAGCCTGGCCGTACTTC. Translated: CASSIDGLAWPYF.

V and J are TRBV6-5 and TRBJ2-1, with 14 bases aligning to TRBD2. Per the germline V gene, CDR1 is MNHEY and CDR2 is SVGAGI. The CDR3 runs 16 residues. After removal of 2 bases from V and 9 bases from J, the junction contained 6 bases not matched to a gene. CDR3 in DNA: TGTGCCAGCAGTTACGGGACTAGCGGGAGCGTGGGTGAGCAGTTCTTC. This gives the protein CASSYGTSGSVGEQFF.

The chain carries TRBV5-1 and TRBJ2-3, with TRBD2 as a possible D gene (6 bases). This CDR3 has 15 residues. V lost 1 base and J lost 0, with 9 bases in between. Germline values: CDR1 SGHRS, CDR2 YFSETQ. The CDR3 loop is CASSLWGTSTDTQYF. CDR3 DNA sequence: TGCGCCAGCAGCTTGTGGGGGACTAGCACAGATACGCAGTATTTT.

V is TRBV19 and J is TRBJ1-5, with D perhaps matching TRBD1 (6 bases). The CDR3 runs to 16 residues. CDR1 and CDR2 from the germline V gene are LNHDA and SQIVND (reference sequence). Trimming took off 10 bases at V and 2 bases at J, with 21 bases between the two ends. CDR3 bases: TGTGCCACCCGGGGGGGGGCTATAGGCGGCAATCAGCCCCAGCATTTT. Translation gives CATRGGAIGGNQPQHF.

V and J are TRBV5-1 and TRBJ2-5, with 7 bases identical to TRBD2. Germline V CDR1 and CDR2: SGHRS, YFSETQ. This CDR3 is 14 amino acids long. The junction had 0 bases not matched to a gene; V was cut back by 0 bases and J by 1 base. The CDR3 is CASSLGLAQETQYF. DNA of the CDR3: TGCGCCAGCAGCTTGGGACTAGCCCAAGAGACCCAGTACTTC.

This chain joins TRBV5-1 and TRBJ2-3; D gene uncertain. V lost 5 bases and J 0 bases, leaving 10 bases between the germline ends. The V gene's germline CDR1 is SGHRS and CDR2 YFSETQ. There are 14 residues in the CDR3. Written as DNA, the CDR3 is TGCGCCAGCAGACCTCAGGCTAGCACAGATACGCAGTATTTT. Its translation is CASRPQASTDTQYF.

The chain links TRBV18 to TRBJ1-6; D is unresolved. V lost 2 bases to trimming and J lost 5 bases, with 10 bases between them. This CDR3 has 15 residues. CDR1 and CDR2 from the germline V gene are KGHSH and LQKENI. CDR3 protein: CASSPMADDNSPLHF. CDR3 nucleotide sequence: TGTGCCAGCTCACCAATGGCAGATGATAATTCACCCCTCCACTTT.

The gene calls are TRBV27 and TRBJ2-1; D might be TRBD1 (6 bases). This CDR3 is built from 16 residues. Germline assignment: CDR1 MNHEY and CDR2 SMNVEV (reference sequence). With 6 bases removed from V and 6 bases from J, the gap between germline ends came to 21 bases. The CDR3 nucleotides read TGTGCCAGCAGCCCGGGGCCCCACAGGGTGTCCAATGAGCAGTTCTTC. Protein: CASSPGPHRVSNEQFF.

The J gene is TRBJ2-3, the V gene TRBV7-9, with TRBD2 identical over 13 bases. The CDR3 is 18 residues long. The V segment lost 5 bases and the J segment 3 bases; nucleotides outside the gene matches: 11. Germline V lookup: CDR1 SEHNR, CDR2 FQNEAQ (reference sequence). CDR3: CASSTGTSGTFRTDTQYF. The CDR3 DNA follows: TGTGCCAGCAGCACCGGGACTAGCGGGACCTTCCGAACAGATACGCAGTATTTT.

This sequence joins TRBV6-5 and TRBJ2-3; TRBD2 matches at 7 bases. This CDR3 is 14 amino acids long. J lost 5 bases, V lost 7 bases, and 9 bases had no gene match. Germline CDR1 is MNHEY and CDR2 is SVGAGI. Here the CDR3 DNA reads TGTGCCAGCACCGAGGGGAGGGAAATAGATACGCAGTATTTT. Translated: CASTEGREIDTQYF.

V and J are TRBV10-2 and TRBJ2-7; D is unclear. V lost 3 bases to trimming and J lost 4 bases, with 13 bases between them. The CDR3 is 14 residues long. The germline gives CDR1 WSHSY, CDR2 SAAADI. The CDR3 nucleotides read TGCGCCAGCAGTGATCTCGAGAGAGAGTACGAGCAGTACTTC. Its translation: CASSDLEREYEQYF.